This TCR beta chain was captured in a study of neoadjuvant nivolumab and ipilimumab in lung cancer. In its sample, this clone was seen once. No antigen is known for it. Overall study findings and caveats: TCR sequencing covered a small number of samples. Only two of four nivolumab-treated tumors gained richness and clonality by surgery.

This CDR3 contains 15 residues. Unmatched junction bases numbered 14, after V lost 6 bases and J lost 7 bases. The germline V gene has CDR1 LNHDA and CDR2 SQIVND (reference sequence). The method was immunoSEQ multiplex PCR; TCRdb's version includes in-frame clones alone and lacks a portion of them. The sample has tens of thousands of clones, 89% seen once. Sequenced material: peripheral blood, taken before neoadjuvant nivolumab, alone or with ipilimumab. V usage is TRBV19 and J usage is TRBJ2-7; 8 nucleotides agree with TRBD1. The receptor comes from an adult with non-small cell lung cancer. CDR3 protein: CASRPAGGRSGEQYF. CDR3 coding DNA: TGTGCCAGTAGACCAGCAGGGGGCCGCTCGGGGGAGCAGTACTTC.